This entry describes one TCR beta chain. Its antigen remains unknown. Assay: immunoSEQ multiplex PCR; the TCRdb copy retains only in-frame clones and omits some. This sample's table has over 120,000 clones. This entry is derived from a study of T cell responses to AZD1222 COVID-19 vaccine. General study findings and limits: The study found vaccine-associated CD4 TCRs spanning spike, dominant at 160-218 and 743-854. Repertoires were collected only later (after the peak T cell response had occurred).

The sequence was obtained from an adult in good health. Sequenced material: peripheral blood.

The CDR3 coding sequence is TGCGCCAGCAGCTTTGGGGGTTCACAGAGTGGAAACACCATATATTTT. It yields the protein CASSFGGSQSGNTIYF. The chain has TRBV5-1 and TRBJ1-3, with D perhaps matching TRBD1 (5 bases). CDR3 length equals 16 residues. V lost 2 bases and J lost 3, with 15 bases in between. Germline V CDR1 and CDR2: SGHRS, YFSETQ.